This T cell receptor beta chain was observed in a study of CXCR3-negative and CXCR3-positive naive CD8 T cells. This CDR3 has 14 residues. Worth noting for this clonotype: What it recognizes is unknown.

Regarding the study as a whole: Naive cells used TRBV-TRBJ genes in much the same way whether CXCR3-negative or CXCR3-positive; memory cells did not. TRB CDR3 hydrophobicity was greater in CXCR3-positive naive cells than in CXCR3-negative naive cells.

Libraries were UMI-labeled 5' RACE TRB cDNA. Following a re-call of the 5' RACE reads, TCRdb has one entry per CDR3 protein and lacks DNA. Reported are approximately 65,000 distinct CDR3 sequences; the ten largest clones contain about 0.7%. Sequenced sample: naive CXCR3+ CD8+ T cells from blood. The subset denotes: CD45RO-CCR7+CD27+CD95- naive CD8+ T cells expressing CXCR3 (TNR3+). The source is a human donor in good health. Some clones in this sample may be carry-over from other donors' samples. This chain uses TRBV21-1 with TRBJ1-2; absent DNA, TCRdb's TRBD1 call cannot be checked. TRBV21-1 is shown as a pseudogene. The CDR3 region is CASSTGGLYYGYTF.